Each of the 19 T cell receptor beta chains below was sequenced from the same sample in a study of CXCR3-negative and CXCR3-positive naive CD8 T cells. UMI-labeled 5' RACE TRB cDNA libraries were prepared from the cells. TCRdb reprocessed the 5' RACE reads; each CDR3 protein has one entry and no DNA is given. This sample contains about 82,000 distinct CDR3 sequences. Sequencing was carried out using naive CXCR3- CD8+ T cells from blood. The subset: CD45RO-CCR7+CD27+CD95- naive CD8+ T cells lacking CXCR3 (TNR3-). These receptors were collected from a human donor in good health. Some clones in this sample may be carry-over from other donors' samples.

This chain connects TRBV5-1 to TRBJ1-2; the TCRdb call, TRBD1, lacks DNA for checking. The CDR3 covers 14 residues. Germline values: CDR1 SGHRS, CDR2 YFSETQ. Here the CDR3 reads CASSLVGAGAGYTF.

The V call is TRBV29-1, the J call TRBJ2-7; TCRdb selects TRBD1, and the lack of DNA leaves this call unchecked. The CDR3 totals 15 residues. The germline V gene encodes CDR1 SQVTM and CDR2 ANQGSEA. CDR3: CSVATGGFSPYEQYF.

The V call is TRBV29-1, the J call TRBJ1-1; without DNA, the TCRdb call of TRBD1 cannot be checked. Germline CDR1 reads SQVTM; CDR2 reads ANQGSEA. This CDR3 is built from 13 residues. This CDR3 is CSVQGQGRTEAFF.

This chain uses TRBV12-3 or TRBV12-4 with TRBJ2-2. This CDR3 contains 13 residues. CDR3 loop: CATTDSNTGELFF.

V gene TRBV5-1 combines with J gene TRBJ2-2; TCRdb reports TRBD1, a call that lacks DNA to check it against. The CDR3 extends over 13 amino acids. Germline V gene data show CDR1 as SGHRS and CDR2 as YFSETQ. CDR3 residues: CASTPGNTGELFF.

This rearrangement joins TRBV14 to TRBJ2-1; TCRdb gives TRBD1 as the D gene, but with no DNA this cannot be confirmed. The germline gives CDR1 SGHDN, CDR2 FVKESK. The CDR3 is 16 residues long. CDR3 amino acids: CASSPRTGRSYNEQFF.

The CDR3 spells CASRKVVSGELFF. The V call is TRBV7-9, the J call TRBJ2-2. Germline CDR1 SEHNR, CDR2 FQNEAQ (reference sequence). CDR3 length: 13 amino acids.

The V and J genes are TRBV15 and TRBJ2-2; TCRdb outputs TRBD2, but without DNA this stays unchecked. The CDR3 extends over 14 amino acids. The germline CDR1 and CDR2 sequences are LNHNV and YYDKDF (reference sequence). CDR3 sequence: CATEAEPNTGELFF.

V gene TRBV10-2 combines with J gene TRBJ2-5; TCRdb's D call, TRBD1, is unchecked because there is no DNA. The CDR3 consists of 12 residues. Germline assignment: CDR1 WSHSY and CDR2 SAAADI. The CDR3 region is CASSGTVETQYF.

The V gene is TRBV6-2 or TRBV6-3, the J gene TRBJ2-7. The germline V gene has CDR1 MNHEY and CDR2 SVGEGT. CDR3 length: 13 residues. This chain's CDR3 is CASSYSNGDEQYF.

This chain links TRBV6-2 or TRBV6-3 with TRBJ1-5; TCRdb's assignment of TRBD1 cannot be checked, as there is no DNA. Germline assignment: CDR1 MNHEY and CDR2 SVGEGT. This CDR3 is 14 amino acids long. This CDR3 reads CASSFSEPGEPQHF.

The CDR3 here is CASSLSQLMNYGYTF. This chain links TRBV7-6 with TRBJ1-2. This CDR3 has 15 amino acids. In germline, CDR1 is SGHVS, CDR2 FNYEAQ.

The V and J genes are TRBV29-1 and TRBJ2-7; TCRdb returns TRBD1, unconfirmable since there is no DNA. CDR1 is SQVTM, CDR2 ANQGSEA, per germline. The CDR3 is 13 residues long. The CDR3 spells CSVAGQGADEQYF.

The chain employs TRBV12-3 or TRBV12-4 and TRBJ2-1. The CDR3 has 11 amino acids. The CDR3 sequence: CASSFGNEQFF.

The gene calls are TRBV20-1 and TRBJ2-3; the TCRdb D gene call, TRBD2, has no DNA to confirm it. The CDR3 has 13 residues. Germline assignment: CDR1 DFQATT and CDR2 SNEGSKA (reference sequence). The CDR3 reads CSAPDSTTDTQYF.

The gene calls are TRBV5-6 and TRBJ2-3; there is no DNA to check the TCRdb D call of TRBD1. Germline V gene lookup returns CDR1 SGHDT and CDR2 YYEEEE. The CDR3 has 16 residues. This CDR3 reads CASSFLVRQGTDTQYF.

The chain joins TRBV29-1 to TRBJ2-1; the D call of TRBD2 rests on TCRdb alone, since no DNA is present to check it. This CDR3 region has 15 residues. CDR1 and CDR2 from the germline V gene are SQVTM and ANQGSEA. The chain's CDR3 is CSVETSGRAYNEQFF.

The chain has TRBV12-3 or TRBV12-4 and TRBJ1-2. The CDR3 is 13 amino acids. The CDR3: CASSLSWSHGYTF.

The chain combines TRBV28 with TRBJ2-5; TCRdb picks TRBD2, but there is no DNA to check that call. CDR1 MDHEN and CDR2 SYDVKM come from the germline V gene. This CDR3 has 14 residues. The CDR3 loop is CASSFSELEETQYF.